This is a list of T cell receptor beta chains from one sample in a study of blood T cell repertoires in COVID-19. This table comes from immunoSEQ multiplex PCR, and its TCRdb copy is limited to in-frame clones, with some not included. The data contain a few hundred thousand clones, approximately 85% of them singletons. Material: peripheral blood. All receptors come from a human donor in a cohort sampled during active COVID-19. Both conserved end residues are part of each CDR3. The D gene is left open where the match is weak. Expanded clones are given a class, and other clones once, few, many or no size at all.

J gene | clone size | V gene | D gene | CDR3 protein | CDR3 DNA
TRBJ1-5 | few | TRBV19 | . | CASSIRGAGGAPGNQPQHF | TGTGCCAGTAGTATAAGGGGAGCAGGAGGGGCCCCTGGCAATCAGCCCCAGCATTTT
TRBJ1-2 | . | TRBV3-1/TRBV3-2 | . | CASSQAVVRGYTF | TGTGCCAGCAGCCAAGCTGTAGTTAGAGGCTACACCTTC
TRBJ2-3 | . | TRBV10-3 | TRBD1 | CAISEPGQGGTDTQYF | TGTGCCATCAGTGAACCGGGACAGGGAGGCACAGATACGCAGTATTTT
TRBJ1-1 | once | TRBV5-1 | . | CASSFGREVYNTEAFF | TGCGCCAGCAGCTTCGGGAGAGAGGTATATAACACTGAAGCTTTCTTT
TRBJ2-5 | . | TRBV24-1 | TRBD2 | CATSETSGVETQYF | TGTGCCACCAGTGAGACTAGCGGGGTCGAGACCCAGTACTTC
TRBJ1-5 | once | TRBV7-8 | . | CASSLGTYSNQPQHF | TGTGCCAGCAGCCTTGGGACTTATAGCAATCAGCCCCAGCATTTT
TRBJ1-3 | few | TRBV10-1 | . | CATHPGVNFNTIYF | TGCGCCACTCATCCAGGGGTAAATTTCAACACCATATATTTT
TRBJ1-1 | . | TRBV29-1 | TRBD1 | CSGDRGNFGTEAFF | TGCAGCGGGGACAGGGGGAATTTCGGCACTGAAGCTTTCTTT
TRBJ2-2 | once | TRBV29-1 | TRBD1 | CSVVSGQDANTGELFF | TGCAGCGTTGTCAGCGGACAGGACGCGAACACCGGGGAGCTGTTTTTT
TRBJ1-3 | . | TRBV6-5 | . | CASTTRGNSGNTIYF | TGTGCCAGCACAACACGGGGGAACTCTGGAAACACCATATATTTT
TRBJ1-1 | . | TRBV2 | . | CASHPGPVEAFF | TGTGCCAGCCATCCAGGGCCCGTAGAAGCTTTCTTT
TRBJ2-7 | few | TRBV6-5 | . | CASSSSGVGYEQYF | TGTGCCAGCAGTTCATCCGGGGTGGGGTACGAGCAGTACTTC
TRBJ2-1 | . | TRBV7-8 | TRBD2 | CASSGRAGGYEQFF | TGTGCCAGCAGCGGGAGAGCGGGGGGCTATGAGCAGTTCTTC
TRBJ2-1 | few | TRBV20-1 | TRBD2 | CSASDMASGGANEQFF | TGCAGTGCTAGTGACATGGCTAGCGGGGGAGCTAATGAGCAGTTCTTC
TRBJ1-2 | few | TRBV12-3/TRBV12-4 | . | CAGYRVYGYTF | TGTGCCGGATACAGGGTGTATGGCTACACCTTC
TRBJ2-1 | . | TRBV7-9 | . | CASIPQESGSYNEQFF | TGTGCCAGCATCCCGCAGGAGAGCGGCTCCTACAATGAGCAGTTCTTC